Each of the 2 T cell receptor beta chains below was sequenced from the same sample in a study of blood T cells in healthy people across ages. The use of a sample-barcoded 5' primer and a J-beta primer mix characterized a second PCR of roughly 7 to 12 cycles. TCRdb used MiXCR to reprocess the 5' RACE reads, holding one entry per CDR3 protein. Here the sample spans 800,000 or so distinct CDR3 sequences, about 47% being singletons. The sequenced sample consisted of blood. The receptors derive from a man older than 75 in good health.

J is TRBJ2-1 and V is TRBV7-2, with D possibly being TRBD1 or TRBD2 (5 bases each). Trimming left V 1 base short and J 12 bases short, with 7 bases between. Looked up from germline, CDR1 is SGHTA and CDR2 is FQGNSA. This CDR3 is 11 amino acids long. The chain's CDR3 is CASSLVGGQFF. The CDR3 DNA sequence: TGTGCCAGCAGCTTAGTTGGGGGGCAGTTCTTC.

This clonotype was detected only once. No conserved phenylalanine or tryptophan ends this CDR3, so it is likely a read error. The genes are TRBV7-2 and TRBJ2-1; no firm D call. V was pared by 1 base and J by 9 bases, with 13 bases between. Per germline, CDR1 SGHTA and CDR2 FQGNSA. The CDR3 consists of 14 residues. CDR3 sequence (DNA): TGTGCCAGCAGCTTAGGACCTAGGCGCGGTGAGCAGTTCCTC. It translates to CASSLGPRRGEQFL.